This TCR beta chain stems from a study of beta chain features in type 1 diabetes. Findings and caveats of the study: There was no resolution here of whether HLA type influences TCRB rearrangement. Insertion counts at VDJ junctions were lower in type 1 diabetes patients, who also showed more deletions there. It was possible that PCR favored shorter templates, equally so in patients and controls. Among all four CD4+ subsets, Type 1 diabetes patients had TCRB CDR3s that were moderately but significantly shorter.

This clone has a handful of counts. The antigen is unknown. V was clipped by 2 bases and J by 4 bases; unmatched bases: 2. Per the germline V gene, CDR1 is SQVTM and CDR2 is ANQGSEA. The CDR3 sequence is 13 residues long. The authors reverse transcribed all of the isolated RNA, so sequencing captured expressed TCRB transcripts. Only in-frame clones appear in the TCRdb table, and some are missing; sequencing was by immunoSEQ multiplex PCR. This table holds a few hundred thousand clones, around 12% found once. This TCR was sampled from a woman aged 18-29 years with type 1 diabetes. Source material: naive CD4+ T cells from blood. The J gene is TRBJ1-5, the V gene TRBV29-1; TRBD1 agrees at 7 bases. The CDR3 coding sequence is TGCAGCGTTGAACAGGGGGATAATCAGCCCCAGCATTTT. Amino acid sequence: CSVEQGDNQPQHF. The entire variable domain, with the rest obtained from reference TRBV29-1 and TRBJ1-5, is as follows: SAVISQKPSRDICQRGTSLTIQCQVDSQVTMMFWYRQQPGQSLTLIATANQGSEATYESGFVIDKFPISRPNLTFSTLTVSNMSPEDSSIYLCSVEQGDNQPQHFGDGTRLSIL.